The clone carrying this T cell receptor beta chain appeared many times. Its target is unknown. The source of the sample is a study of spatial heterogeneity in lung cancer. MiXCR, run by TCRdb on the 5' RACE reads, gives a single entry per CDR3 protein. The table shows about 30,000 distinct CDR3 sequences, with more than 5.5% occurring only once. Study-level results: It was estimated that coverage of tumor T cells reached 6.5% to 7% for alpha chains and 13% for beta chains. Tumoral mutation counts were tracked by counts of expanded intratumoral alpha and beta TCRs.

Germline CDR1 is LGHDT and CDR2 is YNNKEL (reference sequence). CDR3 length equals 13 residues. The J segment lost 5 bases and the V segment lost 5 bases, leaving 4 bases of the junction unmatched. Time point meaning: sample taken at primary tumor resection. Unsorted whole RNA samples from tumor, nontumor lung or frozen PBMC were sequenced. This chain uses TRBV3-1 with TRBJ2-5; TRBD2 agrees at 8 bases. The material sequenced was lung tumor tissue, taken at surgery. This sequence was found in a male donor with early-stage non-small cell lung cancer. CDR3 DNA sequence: TGTGCCAGCAGCGAGCGGGGGTGGGAGACCCAGTACTTC. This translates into CASSERGWETQYF.